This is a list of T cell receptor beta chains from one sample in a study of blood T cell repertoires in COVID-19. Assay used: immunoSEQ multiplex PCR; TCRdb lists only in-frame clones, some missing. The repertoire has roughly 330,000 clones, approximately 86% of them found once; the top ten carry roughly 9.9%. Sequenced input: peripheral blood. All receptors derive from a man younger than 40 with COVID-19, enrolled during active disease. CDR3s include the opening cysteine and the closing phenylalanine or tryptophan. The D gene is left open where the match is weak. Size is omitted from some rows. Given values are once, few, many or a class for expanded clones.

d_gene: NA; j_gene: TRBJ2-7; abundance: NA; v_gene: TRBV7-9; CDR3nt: TGTGCCAGCAGCGCGCCGGCGTCTAGCTACCCCTACGAGCAGTACTTC; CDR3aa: CASSAPASSYPYEQYF
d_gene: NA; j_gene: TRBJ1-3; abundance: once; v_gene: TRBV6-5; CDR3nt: TGTGCCAGCATAATCCGGGACTCTGGAAACACCATATATTTT; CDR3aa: CASIIRDSGNTIYF
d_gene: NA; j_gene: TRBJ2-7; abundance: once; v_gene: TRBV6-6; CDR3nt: TGTGCCAGCACTGTCGGTAGCTCCTACGAGCAGTACTTC; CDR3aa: CASTVGSSYEQYF
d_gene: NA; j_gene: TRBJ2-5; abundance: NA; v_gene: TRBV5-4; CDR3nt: TGTGCCAGCAGCTTGGGGCCGAATAAGACCCAGTACTTC; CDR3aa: CASSLGPNKTQYF
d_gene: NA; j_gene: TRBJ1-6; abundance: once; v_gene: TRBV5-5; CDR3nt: TGTGCCAGCAGCTTGGGGACATCCTATAATTCACCCCTCCACTTT; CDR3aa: CASSLGTSYNSPLHF
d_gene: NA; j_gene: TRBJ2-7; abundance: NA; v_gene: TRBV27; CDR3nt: TGTGCCAGCAGTTCCTCCCGGGACATGACCTACGAGCAGTACTTC; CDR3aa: CASSSSRDMTYEQYF
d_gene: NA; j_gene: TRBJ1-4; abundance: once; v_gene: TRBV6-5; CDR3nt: TGTGCCAGCTCTCCCAGGGGTCCAACTAATGAAAAACTGTTTTTT; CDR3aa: CASSPRGPTNEKLFF
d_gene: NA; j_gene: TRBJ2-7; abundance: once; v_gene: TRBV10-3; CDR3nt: TGTGCCATCAGACAGGAGGGGGCCTCCTACGAGCAGTACTTC; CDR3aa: CAIRQEGASYEQYF
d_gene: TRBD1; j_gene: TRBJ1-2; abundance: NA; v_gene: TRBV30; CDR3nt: TGTGCCTGGTCGGGACAGGGTAACTATGGCTACACCTTC; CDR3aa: CAWSGQGNYGYTF
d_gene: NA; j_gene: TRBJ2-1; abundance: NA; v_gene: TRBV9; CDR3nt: TGTGCCAGCAGCGTAGAGTCACGTAGTCTCACGCCGTACAATGAGCAGTTCTTC; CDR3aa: CASSVESRSLTPYNEQFF
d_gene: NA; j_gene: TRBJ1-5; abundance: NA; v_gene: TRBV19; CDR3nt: TGTGCCAGTAGCCGGACAGATAGCAATCAGCCCCAGCATTTT; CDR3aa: CASSRTDSNQPQHF
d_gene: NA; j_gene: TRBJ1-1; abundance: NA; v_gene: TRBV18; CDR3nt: TGTGCCAGCTCACCGGCGGAAAGTCCCCGGGACACTGAAGCTTTCTTT; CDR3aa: CASSPAESPRDTEAFF
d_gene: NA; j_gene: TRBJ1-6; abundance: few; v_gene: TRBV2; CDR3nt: TGTGCCAGCAGTTCCGTCAGGTTCGGTAATTCACCCCTCCACTTT; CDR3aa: CASSSVRFGNSPLHF
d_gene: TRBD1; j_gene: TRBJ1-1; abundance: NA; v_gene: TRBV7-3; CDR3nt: TGTGCCAGCAGCCCCACCGGACAGGGGGTAACTGAAGCTTTCTTT; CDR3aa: CASSPTGQGVTEAFF
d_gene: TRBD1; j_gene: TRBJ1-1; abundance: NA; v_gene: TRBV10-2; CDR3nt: TGCGCCAGCAGAACAGGGGTCTCGAACACTGAAGCTTTCTTT; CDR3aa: CASRTGVSNTEAFF
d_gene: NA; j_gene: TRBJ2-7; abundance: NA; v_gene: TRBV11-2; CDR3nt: TGTGCCAGCAGCTTAGCGGGCTACGAGCAGTACTTC; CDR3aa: CASSLAGYEQYF
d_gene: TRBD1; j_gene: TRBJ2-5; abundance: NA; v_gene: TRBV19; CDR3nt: TGTGCCAGTAGTATTAGGACAGGGGGCGGTCGGGAGACCCAGTACTTC; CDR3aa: CASSIRTGGGRETQYF
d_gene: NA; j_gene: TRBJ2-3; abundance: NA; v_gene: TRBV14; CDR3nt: TGTGCCAGCAGCCAAAAGTGGGGGCGCAGCACAGATACGCAGTATTTT; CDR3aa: CASSQKWGRSTDTQYF
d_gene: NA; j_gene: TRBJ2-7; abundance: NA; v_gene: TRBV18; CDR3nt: TGTGCCAGCTCAACTACACTAGGAAGCTCCTACGAGCAGTACTTC; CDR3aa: CASSTTLGSSYEQYF
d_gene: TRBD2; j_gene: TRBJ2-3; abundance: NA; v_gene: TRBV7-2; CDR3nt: TGTGCCAGCAGCTTAGTGGCTAGCGGGGGGCTAGATACGCAGTATTTT; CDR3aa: CASSLVASGGLDTQYF
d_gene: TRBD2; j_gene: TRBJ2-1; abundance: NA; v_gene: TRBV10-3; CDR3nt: TGTGCCATCAGTGAGTCTCATGGGCTAGCGGGAGTCGGGTACAATGAGCAGTTCTTC; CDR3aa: CAISESHGLAGVGYNEQFF
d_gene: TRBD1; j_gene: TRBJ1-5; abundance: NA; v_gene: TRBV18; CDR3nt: TGTGCCAGCTCATGGACAGGGTCCAATCAGCCCCAGCATTTT; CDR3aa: CASSWTGSNQPQHF